Reported below is one T cell receptor (beta chain). Its antigen remains unidentified. This entry belongs to a study of naive and memory T cell subsets. The study, taken as a whole, reports: In naive cells, over 90% of TCR sequences were seen only once. Clonotypes are single alpha or beta chains, not paired receptors.

An equimolar mix of two oligonucleotides served as the beta constant-region primer for TRBC1 and TRBC2. An oligonucleotide with the SP2 primer and a 12-nucleotide UMI was ligated to the cDNA 3' end. Four rounds of PCR amplified the ligated cDNA using nested alpha and beta constant-region primers plus SP2. From the UMI-ligation and nested PCR reads, TCRdb called clonotypes with MiXCR, one entry per CDR3 protein. The table has 120,000 to 150,000 distinct CDR3 sequences, around 15% seen once. This CDR3 spans 15 amino acids. Trimming shortened V by 1 base and J by 1 base, and 11 bases separated the two germline ends. Germline CDR1 LGHNA, CDR2 YNFKEQ.

Sequenced material: naive CD4+ T cells from blood. The TCR was taken from a human donor in good health. The V gene is TRBV4-2, the J gene TRBJ2-7; tentative D call: TRBD2 (6 bases). CDR3 sequence reads: CASSQGYGSSYEQYF. Here the CDR3 DNA reads TGTGCCAGCAGCCAAGGGTACGGGAGTTCCTACGAGCAGTACTTC.